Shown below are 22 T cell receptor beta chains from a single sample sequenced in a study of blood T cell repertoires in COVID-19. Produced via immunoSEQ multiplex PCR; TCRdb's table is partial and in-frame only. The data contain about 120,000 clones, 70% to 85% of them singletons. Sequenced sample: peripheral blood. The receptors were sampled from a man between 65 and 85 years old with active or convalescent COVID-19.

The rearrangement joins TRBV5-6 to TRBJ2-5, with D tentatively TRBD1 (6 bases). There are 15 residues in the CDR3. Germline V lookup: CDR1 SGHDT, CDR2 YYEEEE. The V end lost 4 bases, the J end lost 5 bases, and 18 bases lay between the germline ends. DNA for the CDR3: TGTGCCAGCAGCCTCTATACAGGGAGTGGGGAGACCCAGTACTTC. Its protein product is CASSLYTGSGETQYF.

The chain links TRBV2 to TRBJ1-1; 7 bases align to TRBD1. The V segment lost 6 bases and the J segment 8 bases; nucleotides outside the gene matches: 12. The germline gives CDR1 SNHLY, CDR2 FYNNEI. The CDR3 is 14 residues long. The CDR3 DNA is TGTGCCAGCAGCCAAGGGGGACAGCCCAAGGAAGCTTTCTTT. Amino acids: CASSQGGQPKEAFF.

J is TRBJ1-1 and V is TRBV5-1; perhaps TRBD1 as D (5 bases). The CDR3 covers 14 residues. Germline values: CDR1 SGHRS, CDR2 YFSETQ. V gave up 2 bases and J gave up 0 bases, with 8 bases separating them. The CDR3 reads CASSFKDMNTEAFF. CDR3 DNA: TGCGCCAGCAGCTTTAAGGACATGAACACTGAAGCTTTCTTT.

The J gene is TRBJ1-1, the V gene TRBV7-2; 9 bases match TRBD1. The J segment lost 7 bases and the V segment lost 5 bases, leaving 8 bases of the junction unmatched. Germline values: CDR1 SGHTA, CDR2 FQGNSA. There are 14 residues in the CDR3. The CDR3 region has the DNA TGTGCCAGCAGCGCCGGACAGGGGATGCTTGAAGCTTTCTTT. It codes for CASSAGQGMLEAFF. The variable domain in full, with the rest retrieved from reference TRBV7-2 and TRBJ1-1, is GAGVSQSPSNKVTEKGKDVELRCDPISGHTALYWYRQSLGQGLEFLIYFQGNSAPDKSGLPSDRFSAERTGGSVSTLTIQRTQQEDSAVYLCASSAGQGMLEAFFGQGTRLTVV.

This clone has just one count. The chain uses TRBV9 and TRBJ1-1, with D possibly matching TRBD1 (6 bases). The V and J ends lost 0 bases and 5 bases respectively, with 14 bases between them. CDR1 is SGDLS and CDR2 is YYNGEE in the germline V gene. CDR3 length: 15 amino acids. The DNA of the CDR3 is TGTGCCAGCAGCGTAGACGGGGGGCTGGGTACTGAAGCTTTCTTT. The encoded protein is CASSVDGGLGTEAFF.

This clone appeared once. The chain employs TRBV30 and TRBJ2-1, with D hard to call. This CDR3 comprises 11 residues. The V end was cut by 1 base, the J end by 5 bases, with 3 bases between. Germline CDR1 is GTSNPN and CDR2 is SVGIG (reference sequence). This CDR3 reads CAWSGDNEQFF. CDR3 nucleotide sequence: TGTGCCTGGAGTGGCGACAATGAGCAGTTCTTC.

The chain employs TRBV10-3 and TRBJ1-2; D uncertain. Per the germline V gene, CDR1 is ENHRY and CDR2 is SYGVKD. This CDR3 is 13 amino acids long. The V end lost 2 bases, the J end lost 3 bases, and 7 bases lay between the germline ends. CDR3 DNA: TGTGCCATCAGTGAGGACGGAGACTATGGCTACACCTTC. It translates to CAISEDGDYGYTF.

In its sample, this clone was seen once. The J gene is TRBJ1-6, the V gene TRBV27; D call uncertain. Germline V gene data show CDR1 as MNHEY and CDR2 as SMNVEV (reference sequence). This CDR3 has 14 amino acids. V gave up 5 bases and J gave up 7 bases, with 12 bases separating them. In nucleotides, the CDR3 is TGTGCCAGCAGTCACCGGGTATCAAATTCACCCCTCCACTTT. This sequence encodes CASSHRVSNSPLHF.

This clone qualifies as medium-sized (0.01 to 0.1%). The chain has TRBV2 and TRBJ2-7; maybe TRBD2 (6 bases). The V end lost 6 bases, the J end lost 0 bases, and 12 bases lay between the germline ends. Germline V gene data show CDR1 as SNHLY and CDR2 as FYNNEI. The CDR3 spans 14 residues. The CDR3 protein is CASRGRGSSYEQYF. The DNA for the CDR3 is TGTGCCAGCAGGGGGCGGGGAAGCTCCTACGAGCAGTACTTC.

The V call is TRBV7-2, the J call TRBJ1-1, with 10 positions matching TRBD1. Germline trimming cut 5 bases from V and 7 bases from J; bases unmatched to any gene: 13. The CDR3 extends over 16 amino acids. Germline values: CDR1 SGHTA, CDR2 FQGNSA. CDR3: CASSTSFPGQGFEAFF. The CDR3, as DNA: TGTGCCAGCAGCACAAGTTTCCCGGGACAGGGGTTTGAAGCTTTCTTT. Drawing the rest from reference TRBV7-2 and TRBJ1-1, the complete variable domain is GAGVSQSPSNKVTEKGKDVELRCDPISGHTALYWYRQSLGQGLEFLIYFQGNSAPDKSGLPSDRFSAERTGGSVSTLTIQRTQQEDSAVYLCASSTSFPGQGFEAFFGQGTRLTVV.

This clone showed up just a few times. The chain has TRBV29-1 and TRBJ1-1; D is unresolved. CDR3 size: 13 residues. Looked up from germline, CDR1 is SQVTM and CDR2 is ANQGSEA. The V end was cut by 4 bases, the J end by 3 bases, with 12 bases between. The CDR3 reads CSVAPHGDTEAFF. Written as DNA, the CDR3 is TGCAGCGTTGCCCCCCACGGGGACACTGAAGCTTTCTTT.

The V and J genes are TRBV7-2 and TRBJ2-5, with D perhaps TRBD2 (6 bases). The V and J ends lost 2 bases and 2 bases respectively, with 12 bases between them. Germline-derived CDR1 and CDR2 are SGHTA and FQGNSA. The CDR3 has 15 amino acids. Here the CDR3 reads CASSLPRAGQETQYF. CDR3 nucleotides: TGTGCCAGCAGCTTACCCCGCGCGGGGCAAGAGACCCAGTACTTC.

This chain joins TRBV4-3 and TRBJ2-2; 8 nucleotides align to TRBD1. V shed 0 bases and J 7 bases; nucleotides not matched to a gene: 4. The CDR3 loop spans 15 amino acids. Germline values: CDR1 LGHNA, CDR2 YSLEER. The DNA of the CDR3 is TGCGCCAGCAGCCAAGATGGACAGGGTGGCGGGGAGCTGTTTTTT. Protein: CASSQDGQGGGELFF.

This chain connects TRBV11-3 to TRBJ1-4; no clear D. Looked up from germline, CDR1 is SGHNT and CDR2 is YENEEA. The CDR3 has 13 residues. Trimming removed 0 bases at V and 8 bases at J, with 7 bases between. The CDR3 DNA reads TGTGCCAGCAGCTTAGAGGCACAGGAAAAACTGTTTTTT. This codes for CASSLEAQEKLFF. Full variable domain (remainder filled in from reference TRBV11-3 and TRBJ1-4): EAGVVQSPRYKIIEKKQPVAFWCNPISGHNTLYWYLQNLGQGPELLIRYENEEAVDDSQLPKDRFSAERLKGVDSTLKIQPAELGDSAVYLCASSLEAQEKLFFGSGTQLSVL.

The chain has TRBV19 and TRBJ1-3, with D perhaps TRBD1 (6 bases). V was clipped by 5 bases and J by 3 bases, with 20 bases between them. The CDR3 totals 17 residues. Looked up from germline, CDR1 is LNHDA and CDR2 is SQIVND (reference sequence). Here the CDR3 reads CASSFRAYRAGGNTIYF. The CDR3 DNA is TGTGCCAGTAGTTTCCGCGCCTACAGGGCCGGTGGAAACACCATATATTTT.

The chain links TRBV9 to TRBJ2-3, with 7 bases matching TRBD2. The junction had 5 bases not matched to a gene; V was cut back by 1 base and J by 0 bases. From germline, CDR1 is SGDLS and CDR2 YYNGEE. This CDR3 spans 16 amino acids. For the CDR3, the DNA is TGTGCCAGCAGCGTATTTGGCGGGGGAAGCACAGATACGCAGTATTTT. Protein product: CASSVFGGGSTDTQYF.

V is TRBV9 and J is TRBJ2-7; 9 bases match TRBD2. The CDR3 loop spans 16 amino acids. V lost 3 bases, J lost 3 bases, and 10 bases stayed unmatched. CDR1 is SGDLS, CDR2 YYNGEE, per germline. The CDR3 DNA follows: TGTGCCAGCAGCGCAAAACCTGAGCGGGGGGACTACGAGCAGTACTTC. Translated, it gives CASSAKPERGDYEQYF.

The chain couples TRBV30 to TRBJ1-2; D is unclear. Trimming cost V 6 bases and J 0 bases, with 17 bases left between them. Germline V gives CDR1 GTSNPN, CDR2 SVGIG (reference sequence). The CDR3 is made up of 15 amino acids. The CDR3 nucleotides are TGTGCCTGCCGGGGAAGGTTGGGTACTAACTATGGCTACACCTTC. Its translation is CACRGRLGTNYGYTF.

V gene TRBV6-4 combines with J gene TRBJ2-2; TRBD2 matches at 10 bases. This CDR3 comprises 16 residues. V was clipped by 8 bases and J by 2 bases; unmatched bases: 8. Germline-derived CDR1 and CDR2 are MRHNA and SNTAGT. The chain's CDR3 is CASAAASGSNTGELFF. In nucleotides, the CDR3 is TGTGCCAGCGCCGCGGCTAGCGGGAGTAACACCGGGGAGCTGTTTTTT.

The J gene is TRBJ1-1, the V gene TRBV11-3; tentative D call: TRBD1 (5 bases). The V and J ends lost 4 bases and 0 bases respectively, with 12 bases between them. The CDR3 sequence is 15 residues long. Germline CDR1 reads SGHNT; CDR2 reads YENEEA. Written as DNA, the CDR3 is TGTGCCAGCAGCTCCAGGGTCGGGCTGAACACTGAAGCTTTCTTT. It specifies CASSSRVGLNTEAFF.

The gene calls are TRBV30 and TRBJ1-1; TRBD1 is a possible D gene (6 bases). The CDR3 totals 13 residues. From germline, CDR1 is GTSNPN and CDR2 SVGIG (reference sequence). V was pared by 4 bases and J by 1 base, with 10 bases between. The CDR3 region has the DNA TGTGCCTGGACACAGGGTCCGAACACTGAAGCTTTCTTT. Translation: CAWTQGPNTEAFF.

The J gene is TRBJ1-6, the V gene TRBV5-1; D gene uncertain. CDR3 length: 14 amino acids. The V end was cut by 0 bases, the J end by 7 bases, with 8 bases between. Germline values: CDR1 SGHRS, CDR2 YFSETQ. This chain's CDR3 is CASSLDTANSPLHF. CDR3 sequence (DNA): TGCGCCAGCAGCTTGGATACAGCCAATTCACCCCTCCACTTT.